The rows below give T cell receptor beta chains drawn from one sample of a study of blood T cell repertoires in COVID-19. Clones were sequenced by immunoSEQ multiplex PCR, and TCRdb holds only the in-frame ones, with some missing. The sample includes 150,000 to 200,000 clones, about 88% of them seen just once. The material sequenced was peripheral blood. These receptors came from a man younger than 35 who had recovered from COVID-19. Each CDR3 is given with its conserved first and last residue. A D gene is named only where the DNA matches it firmly. For some rows the clone size is stated as once, few or many, or as a class when expanded; others skip it.

v_gene	j_gene	d_gene	abundance	CDR3aa	CDR3nt
TRBV19	TRBJ2-1	TRBD2	.	CASSSLAADNEQFF	TGTGCCAGTAGTAGCCTAGCGGCTGACAATGAGCAGTTCTTC
TRBV9	TRBJ2-6	TRBD2	.	CASSVATSAGANVLTF	TGTGCCAGCAGCGTAGCGACTAGCGCTGGGGCCAACGTCCTGACTTTC
TRBV6-5	TRBJ2-3	TRBD1	.	CASRTGPSTDTQYF	TGTGCCAGCAGGACAGGGCCGAGTACAGATACGCAGTATTTT
TRBV5-4	TRBJ2-1	TRBD2	.	CASSSLAEVEYEQFF	TGTGCCAGCAGCTCGCTAGCGGAAGTCGAATATGAGCAGTTCTTC
TRBV3-1/TRBV3-2	TRBJ1-1	.	.	CASSQDVTVNTEAFF	TGTGCCAGCAGCCAAGATGTGACAGTGAACACTGAAGCTTTCTTT
TRBV27	TRBJ2-7	.	.	CAVGTDSSYEQYF	TGTGCCGTCGGGACGGACAGCTCCTACGAGCAGTACTTC
TRBV7-8	TRBJ2-5	TRBD1	.	CASSRWTGQETQYF	TGTGCCAGCAGCCGATGGACAGGACAAGAGACCCAGTACTTC
TRBV30	TRBJ2-6	.	.	CAWSPTGLSGANVLTF	TGTGCCTGGAGTCCTACAGGACTATCTGGGGCCAACGTCCTGACTTTC
TRBV11-2	TRBJ2-7	.	.	CASSLQVYEQYF	TGTGCCAGCAGCCTTCAGGTTTACGAGCAGTACTTC
TRBV7-2	TRBJ2-7	.	.	CASSLGLGGGRYEQYF	TGTGCCAGCAGCTTAGGCCTCGGCGGAGGACGCTACGAGCAGTACTTC
TRBV7-9	TRBJ1-1	.	once	CASTVAGSKEEAFF	TGTGCCAGCACCGTCGCGGGCTCCAAAGAGGAAGCTTTCTTT
TRBV10-3	TRBJ2-7	TRBD1	.	CAIAPAGQAYEQYF	TGTGCCATCGCGCCCGCGGGACAGGCCTACGAGCAGTACTTC
TRBV28	TRBJ2-1	TRBD2	.	CASSSGEGRAYEQFF	TGTGCCAGCAGCTCGGGGGAGGGTCGCGCCTATGAGCAGTTCTTC
TRBV3-1/TRBV3-2	TRBJ1-3	.	.	CASSPPGRSGNTIYF	TGTGCCAGCAGCCCCCCAGGCCGCTCTGGAAACACCATATATTTT
TRBV6-5	TRBJ2-1	TRBD2	.	CASSYFQRGNNEQFF	TGTGCCAGCAGTTACTTCCAGCGGGGAAACAATGAGCAGTTCTTC
TRBV9	TRBJ2-2	.	.	CASSVTGTGAGELFF	TGTGCCAGCAGCGTAACCGGAACCGGGGCCGGGGAGCTGTTTTTT
TRBV7-3	TRBJ2-2	TRBD1	once	CASSYAGTVDTGELFF	TGTGCCAGCAGCTACGCCGGGACAGTTGACACCGGGGAGCTGTTTTTT
TRBV10-3	TRBJ1-1	.	.	CAISNSQGNTEAFF	TGTGCCATCAGCAACTCCCAGGGGAACACTGAAGCTTTCTTT
TRBV11-2	TRBJ2-1	.	.	CASSLFAHFYNEQFF	TGTGCCAGCAGCCTCTTCGCGCATTTCTACAATGAGCAGTTCTTC
TRBV5-5	TRBJ2-7	TRBD2	.	CASSLVDRAGGEAYEQYF	TGTGCCAGCAGCTTGGTCGACCGGGCGGGGGGAGAAGCCTACGAGCAGTACTTC
TRBV4-2	TRBJ2-2	.	.	CASSQDDRGQENTGELFF	TGTGCCAGCAGCCAAGATGATCGGGGACAAGAGAACACCGGGGAGCTGTTTTTT
TRBV5-1	TRBJ2-5	.	.	CASSLNGNLETQYF	TGCGCCAGCAGCTTGAACGGGAACCTTGAGACCCAGTACTTC
TRBV12-3/TRBV12-4	TRBJ1-1	.	.	CASTNPPGAEAFF	TGTGCCAGCACCAATCCCCCGGGAGCTGAAGCTTTCTTT
TRBV7-8	TRBJ1-1	TRBD1	.	CASSVTGEGYPEAFF	TGTGCCAGCAGCGTCACAGGGGAAGGGTATCCTGAAGCTTTCTTT
TRBV5-6	TRBJ1-1	.	.	CASSLPGSRTEAFF	TGTGCCAGCAGCTTACCGGGATCTAGGACTGAAGCTTTCTTT
TRBV6-5	TRBJ1-3	.	.	CASSYKGFGSGNTIYF	TGTGCCAGCAGTTACAAGGGGTTCGGCTCTGGAAACACCATATATTTT
TRBV21-1	TRBJ2-6	.	once	CASSRLRAGGIVIGANVLTF	TGTGCCAGCAGCAGGTTAAGGGCGGGAGGTATAGTGATTGGGGCCAACGTCCTGACTTTC
TRBV5-6	TRBJ2-7	.	.	CASSLLSGGRYEQYF	TGTGCCAGCAGCCTCCTGAGCGGAGGGAGGTACGAGCAGTACTTC
TRBV14	TRBJ2-1	TRBD2	.	CASSQDRALAGAFLYNEQFF	TGTGCCAGCAGCCAAGATCGGGCTCTAGCGGGAGCGTTCCTATACAATGAGCAGTTCTTC
TRBV6-4	TRBJ2-3	.	.	CASSDLGGRQPDTQYF	TGTGCCAGCAGTGACTTGGGCGGTAGACAGCCTGATACGCAGTATTTT
TRBV5-1	TRBJ2-7	.	.	CASSRKEGPYEQYF	TGCGCCAGCAGCAGAAAGGAGGGACCCTACGAGCAGTACTTC
TRBV5-1	TRBJ2-2	.	.	CASRAGTANTGELFF	TGCGCCAGCAGGGCGGGGACGGCGAACACCGGGGAGCTGTTTTTT
TRBV5-4	TRBJ2-7	TRBD2	.	CASSLGLSGGDSEQYF	TGTGCCAGCAGCTTGGGGTTATCGGGAGGAGACTCCGAGCAGTACTTC
TRBV18	TRBJ2-7	TRBD1	.	CASSRQGLNEQYF	TGTGCCAGCTCAAGACAGGGTCTCAACGAGCAGTACTTC
TRBV24-1	TRBJ1-4	TRBD1	.	CATSAGQATNEKLFF	TGTGCCACCAGTGCTGGACAGGCAACTAATGAAAAACTGTTTTTT
TRBV6-5	TRBJ2-7	TRBD1	.	CASSYYGTGEGEQYF	TGTGCCAGCAGTTACTACGGGACAGGGGAAGGCGAGCAGTACTTC
TRBV19	TRBJ2-7	.	.	CASSILLSYEQYF	TGTGCCAGTAGTATTCTTCTATCCTACGAGCAGTACTTC
TRBV5-1	TRBJ2-3	TRBD2	.	CASSLGLAALRDTQYF	TGCGCCAGCAGCTTGGGCCTAGCGGCTCTGCGGGATACGCAGTATTTT
TRBV30	TRBJ2-2	.	few	CAWRRNPNTGELFF	TGTGCCTGGAGGAGAAATCCCAACACCGGGGAGCTGTTTTTT
TRBV7-2	TRBJ2-3	.	.	CASSLAYEADTQYF	TGTGCCAGCAGCTTAGCTTACGAGGCAGATACGCAGTATTTT
TRBV5-1	TRBJ2-1	TRBD2	.	CASRNATSYWEQFF	TGCGCCAGCAGAAACGCGACTAGCTACTGGGAGCAGTTCTTC
TRBV6-5	TRBJ1-1	.	.	CASRRGGATGPGAFF	TGTGCCAGCAGGAGAGGAGGGGCCACCGGCCCTGGGGCTTTCTTT
TRBV24-1	TRBJ2-1	.	.	CATSDEREQFF	TGTGCCACCAGTGATGAGCGAGAGCAGTTCTTC
TRBV10-3	TRBJ1-6	.	once	CAISEGGNNSPLHF	TGTGCCATCAGTGAGGGGGGGAATAATTCACCCCTCCACTTT
TRBV6-2/TRBV6-3	TRBJ2-7	.	.	CASSYSRTDSDPFYEQYF	TGTGCCAGCAGTTACTCCAGGACAGATTCCGACCCTTTCTACGAGCAGTACTTC
TRBV5-4	TRBJ2-1	TRBD2	.	CASSPLAGAGNEQFF	TGTGCCAGCAGCCCCCTAGCGGGAGCGGGCAATGAGCAGTTCTTC
TRBV3-1/TRBV3-2	TRBJ1-1	.	.	CASSQDSGPNTEAFF	TGTGCCAGCAGCCAAGATTCAGGGCCAAACACTGAAGCTTTCTTT
TRBV14	TRBJ2-1	TRBD2	.	CASSQRAGVFRNEQFF	TGTGCCAGCAGCCAACGAGCGGGAGTCTTCCGAAATGAGCAGTTCTTC
TRBV20-1	TRBJ1-2	TRBD1	.	CSAGTGPGYTF	TGCAGTGCGGGGACAGGGCCTGGCTACACCTTC
TRBV6-5	TRBJ2-7	.	.	CASLNTGLPYEQYF	TGTGCCAGCCTAAACACAGGGCTACCCTACGAGCAGTACTTC
TRBV12-5	TRBJ1-1	.	.	CDAVLVAFF	TGTGACGCAGTGTTGGTAGCTTTCTTT
TRBV2	TRBJ1-2	TRBD1	few	CASSSFGQVENGYTF	TGTGCCAGCAGTTCCTTCGGACAGGTTGAGAATGGCTACACCTTC
TRBV7-8	TRBJ1-5	.	.	CASSSFPGNQPQHF	TGTGCCAGCAGCTCCTTTCCAGGCAATCAGCCCCAGCATTTT